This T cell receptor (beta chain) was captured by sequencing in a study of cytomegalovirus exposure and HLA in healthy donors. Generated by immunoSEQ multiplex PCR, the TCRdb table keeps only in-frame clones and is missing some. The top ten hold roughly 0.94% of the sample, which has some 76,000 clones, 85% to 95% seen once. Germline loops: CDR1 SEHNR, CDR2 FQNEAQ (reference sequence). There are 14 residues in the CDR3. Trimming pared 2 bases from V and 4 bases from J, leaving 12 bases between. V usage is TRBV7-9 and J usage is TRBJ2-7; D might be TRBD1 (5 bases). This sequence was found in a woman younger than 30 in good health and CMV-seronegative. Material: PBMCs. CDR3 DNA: TGTGCCAGCAGCTTAACACAGGCTTCATACGAGCAGTACTTC. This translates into CASSLTQASYEQYF.